There are many counts of the clone carrying this T cell receptor beta chain. Time point reported: patch test 2, 6 weeks after DPC sensitization. The treatment denotes: therapeutic diphenylcyclopropenone sensitization with weekly scalp DPC. The sample originates from a study of human T cells and chemical hapten exposure. MiXCR was run by TCRdb on the RACE reads, yielding one entry per CDR3 protein. The data show approximately 28,000 distinct CDR3 sequences, roughly 9.4% seen once. From germline, CDR1 is SQVTM and CDR2 ANQGSEA. The V gene end was trimmed by 3 bases and the J gene end by 6 bases; junction bases not matched to a gene: 10. The CDR3 is made up of 15 amino acids.

This TCR was sampled from a man aged 25-45 years with alopecia areata. Some clones in this sample may be carry-over from other donors' samples. This sample comprised whole blood, obtained in connection with sensitization to the hapten diphenylcyclopropenone (DPC). This chain uses TRBV29-1 with TRBJ1-2, with 10 bases aligning to TRBD1. CDR3 region: CSVDSYGQGVHGYTF. The DNA of the CDR3 is TGCAGCGTTGATAGTTACGGACAGGGGGTTCATGGCTACACCTTC.